Listed below are T cell receptor beta chains from one sample, sequenced in a study of blood T cell repertoires in COVID-19. Profiled with immunoSEQ multiplex PCR; TCRdb holds only in-frame clones, not every one. Of around 200,000 clones listed, about four fifths are singletons. The sample taken for sequencing was peripheral blood. The source is a middle-aged woman with active or convalescent COVID-19. CDR3s leave out the opening cysteine and the closing phenylalanine or tryptophan.

j_gene,v_gene,CDR3aa
TRBJ2-1,TRBV30,ACSGYNEQF
TRBJ2-4,TRBV13,ASSLGQGAKNIQY
TRBJ2-3,TRBV2,ASSDETSTDTQY
TRBJ2-7,TRBV24-1,ATSDPPIDEQY
TRBJ1-2,TRBV5-1,ASSPRDRGYGYT
TRBJ2-7,TRBV29-1,SVEVQLALHYEQY
TRBJ2-2,TRBV18,ASSRQGSTGELF
TRBJ2-1,TRBV29-1,SVGQGPQSFQF
TRBJ2-3,TRBV7-7,ASSPLRRDTQY
TRBJ2-5,TRBV4-3,ASSQGTGMLIETQY
TRBJ1-3,TRBV4-1,ASSPRGTGENTIY
TRBJ1-2,TRBV18,ASSPGRGYT
TRBJ1-2,TRBV6-5,ASSSDRDNGYT
TRBJ1-6,TRBV7-8,ASSLGTQNNSPLH
TRBJ2-7,TRBV10-2,ALKGTGEYEQY
TRBJ2-2,TRBV7-3,ASSPGASNTGELF
TRBJ2-5,TRBV7-9,ASSLGTVGETQY